This TCR beta chain was captured in a study of cytomegalovirus exposure and HLA in healthy donors. Study at large: Earlier findings included some 120 million unique TCR beta sequences obtained from 180 million or so T cells. Study-level results: Among donors in an Asian-associated ancestry cluster, a later analysis reportedly found fewer N-insertions than the roughly 700-donor mean. Sequencing probably produced one cluster of sequence variants that were highly shared.

Donors likely had unrecorded immune exposures despite being nominally healthy when sampled. This clone occurred a few times. What it recognizes is unknown. In germline, CDR1 is SGHVS, CDR2 FNYEAQ. The germline V and J ends were trimmed by 1 base and 2 bases, with 6 bases remaining between them. The CDR3 sequence is 13 residues long. Amplification used 60 Vbeta primers and 13 Jbeta primers. The table came from immunoSEQ multiplex PCR; TCRdb's copy has only in-frame clones and leaves some out. The sample consists of over 100,000 clones, about 8.5% of them appearing once. The rearrangement links TRBV7-6 to TRBJ2-7; D is uncertain. This clonotype was obtained from a man aged 35-49 years in good health and CMV-seronegative. The sample was PBMCs. The CDR3 DNA reads as TGTGCCAGCAGCTTAGTACAGACCTACGAGCAGTACTTC. Amino acids: CASSLVQTYEQYF.